A single T cell receptor (beta chain) is shown here with its context. No antigen is known for it. The CDR3 spans 18 residues. Germline assignment: CDR1 SGHTA and CDR2 FQGNSA. V lost 5 bases and J lost 2; bases outside the gene matches: 11. The entry originates in a study of T cell repertoires in cytomegalovirus infection. TCRdb redid the calling of the reads with MiXCR, one entry per CDR3 protein. The repertoire holds 100,000 to 150,000 distinct CDR3 sequences, with 30% to 40% as singletons. Overall study results and limits: Adding up the frequency of public TCR beta families identified people who carried CMV plus the relevant HLA.

The input for sequencing was CD8+ T cells from cultured PBMCs, taken from culture after CMV antigen stimulation. This sequence was found in a human donor in good health (CMV status not recorded). Some clones in this sample may be carry-over from other donors' samples. This chain connects TRBV7-2 to TRBJ2-3; 12 nucleotides match TRBD2. Here the CDR3 reads CASSPRLAGGGATDTQYF. CDR3 in DNA: TGTGCCAGCAGCCCGAGGCTAGCGGGGGGGGGGGCCACAGATACGCAGTATTTT.